This T cell receptor (beta chain) was observed in a study of blood T cell repertoires in COVID-19. Generated by immunoSEQ multiplex PCR, the TCRdb table keeps only in-frame clones and is missing some. Counted here are fewer than 350,000 clones, 86% occurring once; the ten biggest clones make up less than 15%. CDR1 is LGHDT, CDR2 YNNKEL, per germline (reference sequence). The CDR3 runs to 15 residues. Trimming removed 3 bases from V and 4 bases from J; junction bases left unmatched: 4. The clonotype originates from a woman between 65 and 79 years old with COVID-19, enrolled during active disease. This sequence joins TRBV3-1 (or the pseudogene TRBV3-2) and TRBJ2-2; the match to TRBD2 covers 8 bases. Sample: peripheral blood. The CDR3 reads CASSHHGGATGELFF. CDR3 in DNA: TGTGCCAGCAGCCACCACGGGGGGGCCACCGGGGAGCTGTTTTTT.